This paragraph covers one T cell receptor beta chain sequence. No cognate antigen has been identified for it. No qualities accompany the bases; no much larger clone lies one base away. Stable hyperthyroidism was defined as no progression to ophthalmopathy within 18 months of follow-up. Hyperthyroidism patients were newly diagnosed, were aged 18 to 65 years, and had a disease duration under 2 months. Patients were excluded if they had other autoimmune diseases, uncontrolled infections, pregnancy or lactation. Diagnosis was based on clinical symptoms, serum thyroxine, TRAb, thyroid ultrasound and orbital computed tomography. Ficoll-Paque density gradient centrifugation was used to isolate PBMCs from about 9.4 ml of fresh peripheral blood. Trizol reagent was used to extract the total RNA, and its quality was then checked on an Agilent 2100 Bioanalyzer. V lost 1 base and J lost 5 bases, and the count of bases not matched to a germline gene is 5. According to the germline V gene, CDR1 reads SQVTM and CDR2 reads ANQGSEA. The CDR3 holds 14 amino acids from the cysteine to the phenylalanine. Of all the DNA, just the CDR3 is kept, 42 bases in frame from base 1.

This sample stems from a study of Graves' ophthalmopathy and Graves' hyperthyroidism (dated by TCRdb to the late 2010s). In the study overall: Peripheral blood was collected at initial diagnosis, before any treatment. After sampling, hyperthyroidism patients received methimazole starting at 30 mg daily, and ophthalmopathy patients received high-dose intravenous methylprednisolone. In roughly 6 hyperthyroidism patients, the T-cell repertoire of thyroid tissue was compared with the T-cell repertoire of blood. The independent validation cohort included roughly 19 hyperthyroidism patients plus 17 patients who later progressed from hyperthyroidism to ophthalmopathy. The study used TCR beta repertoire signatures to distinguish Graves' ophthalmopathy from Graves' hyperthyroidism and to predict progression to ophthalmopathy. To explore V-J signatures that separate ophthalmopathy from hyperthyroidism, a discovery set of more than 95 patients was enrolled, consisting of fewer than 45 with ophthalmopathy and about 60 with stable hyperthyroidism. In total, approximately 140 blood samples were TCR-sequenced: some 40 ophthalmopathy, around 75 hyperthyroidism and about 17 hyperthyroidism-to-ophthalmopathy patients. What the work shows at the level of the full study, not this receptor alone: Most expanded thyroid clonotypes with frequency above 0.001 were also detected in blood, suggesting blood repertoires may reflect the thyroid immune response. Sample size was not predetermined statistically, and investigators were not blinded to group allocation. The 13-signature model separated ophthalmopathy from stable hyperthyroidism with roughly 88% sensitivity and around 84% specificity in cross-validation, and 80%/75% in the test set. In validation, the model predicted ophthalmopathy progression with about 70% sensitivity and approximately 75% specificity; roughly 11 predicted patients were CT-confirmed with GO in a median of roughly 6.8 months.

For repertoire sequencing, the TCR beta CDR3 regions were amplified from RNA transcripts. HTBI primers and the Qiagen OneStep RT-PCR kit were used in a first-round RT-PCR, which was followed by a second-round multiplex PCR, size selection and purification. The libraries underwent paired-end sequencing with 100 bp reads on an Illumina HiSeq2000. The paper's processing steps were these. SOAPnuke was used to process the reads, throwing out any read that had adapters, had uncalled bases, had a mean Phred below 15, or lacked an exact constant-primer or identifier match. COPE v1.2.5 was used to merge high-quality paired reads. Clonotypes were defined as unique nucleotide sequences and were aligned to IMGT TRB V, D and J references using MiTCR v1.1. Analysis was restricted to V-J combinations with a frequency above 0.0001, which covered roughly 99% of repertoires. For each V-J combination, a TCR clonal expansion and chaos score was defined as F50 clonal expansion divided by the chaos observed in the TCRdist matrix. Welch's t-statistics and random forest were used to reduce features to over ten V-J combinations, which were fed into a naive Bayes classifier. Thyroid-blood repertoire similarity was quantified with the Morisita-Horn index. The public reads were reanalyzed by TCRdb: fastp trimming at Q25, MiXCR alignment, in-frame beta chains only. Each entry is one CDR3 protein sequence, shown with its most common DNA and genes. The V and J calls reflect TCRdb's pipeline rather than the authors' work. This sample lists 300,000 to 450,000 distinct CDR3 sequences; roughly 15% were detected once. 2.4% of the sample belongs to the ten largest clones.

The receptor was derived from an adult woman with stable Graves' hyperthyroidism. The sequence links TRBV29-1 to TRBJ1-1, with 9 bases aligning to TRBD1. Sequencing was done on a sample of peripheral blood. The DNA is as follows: TGCAGCGTTGAAGCCGGGACAGGGAGTACTGAAGCTTTCTTT. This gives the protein CSVEAGTGSTEAFF.